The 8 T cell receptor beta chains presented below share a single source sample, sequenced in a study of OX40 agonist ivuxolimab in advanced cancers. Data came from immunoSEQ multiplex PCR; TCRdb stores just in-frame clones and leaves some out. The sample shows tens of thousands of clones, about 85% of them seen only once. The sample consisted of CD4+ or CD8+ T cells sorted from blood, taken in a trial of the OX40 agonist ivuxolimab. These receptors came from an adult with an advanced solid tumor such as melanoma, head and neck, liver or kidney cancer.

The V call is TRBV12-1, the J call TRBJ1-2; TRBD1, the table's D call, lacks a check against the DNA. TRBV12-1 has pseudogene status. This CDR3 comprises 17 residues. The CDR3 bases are TGTGCCAGCAGCCGGAGACAGGTTGAATGTAAGAACTATGGCTACACCTTC. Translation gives CASSRRQVECKNYGYTF.

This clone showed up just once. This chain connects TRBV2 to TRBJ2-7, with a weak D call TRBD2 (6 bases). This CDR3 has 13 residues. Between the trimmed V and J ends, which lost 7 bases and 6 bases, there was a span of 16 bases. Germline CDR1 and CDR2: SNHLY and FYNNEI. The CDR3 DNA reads TGTGCCAGCAAAGTCACCGGGGGAACCGAGCAGTACTTC. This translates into CASKVTGGTEQYF.

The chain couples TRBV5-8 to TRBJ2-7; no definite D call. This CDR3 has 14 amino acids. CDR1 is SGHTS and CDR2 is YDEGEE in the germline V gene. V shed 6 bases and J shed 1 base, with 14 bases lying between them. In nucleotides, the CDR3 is TGTGCCAGCATCTACTCCCGCGCATCCTACGAGCAGTACTTC. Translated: CASIYSRASYEQYF.

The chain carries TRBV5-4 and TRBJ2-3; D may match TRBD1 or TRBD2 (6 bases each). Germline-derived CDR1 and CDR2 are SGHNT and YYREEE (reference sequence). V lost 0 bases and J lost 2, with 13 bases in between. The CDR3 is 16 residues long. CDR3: CASSLVQGGPTDTQYF. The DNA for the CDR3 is TGTGCCAGCAGCTTGGTACAGGGAGGACCCACAGATACGCAGTATTTT.

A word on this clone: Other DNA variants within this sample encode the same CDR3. This CDR3 is CASSWGPNTEAFF. CDR3 in DNA: TGTGCCAGCAGCTGGGGGCCGAACACTGAAGCTTTCTTT. This chain joins TRBV27 and TRBJ1-1, with TRBD1 as a possible D gene (6 bases). V was trimmed by 6 bases and J by 1 base, leaving 9 bases between them. Germline CDR1 MNHEY, CDR2 SMNVEV (reference sequence). CDR3 length: 13 residues.

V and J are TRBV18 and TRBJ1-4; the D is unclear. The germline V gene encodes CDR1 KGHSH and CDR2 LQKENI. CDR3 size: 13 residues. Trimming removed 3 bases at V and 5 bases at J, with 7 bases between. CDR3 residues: CASSPSANEKLFF. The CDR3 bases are TGTGCCAGCTCACCTTCCGCGAATGAAAAACTGTTTTTT.

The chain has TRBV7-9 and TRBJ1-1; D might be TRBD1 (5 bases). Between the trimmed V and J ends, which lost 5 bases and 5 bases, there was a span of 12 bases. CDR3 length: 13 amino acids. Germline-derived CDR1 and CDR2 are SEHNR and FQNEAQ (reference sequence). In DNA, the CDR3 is TGTGCCAGCAGCGTGTGGGGGGGGACTGAAGCTTTCTTT. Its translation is CASSVWGGTEAFF.

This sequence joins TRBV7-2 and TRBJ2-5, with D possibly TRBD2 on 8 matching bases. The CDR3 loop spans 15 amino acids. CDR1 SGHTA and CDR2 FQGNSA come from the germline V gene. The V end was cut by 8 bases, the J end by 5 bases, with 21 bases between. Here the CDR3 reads CASRGGTLQGETQYF. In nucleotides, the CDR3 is TGTGCCAGCCGGGGGGGCACCCTACAGGGGGAGACCCAGTACTTC.